This T cell receptor (beta chain) was identified during a study of CD8+ T cells in alopecia areata. About the study: In an open-label trial, patients got 5 to 10 mg tofacitinib twice daily. Findings and caveats of the study: Expanded CD8+ clones among the top 100, and scalp clonality, were significantly decreased by tofacitinib.

The germline gives CDR1 MGHRA, CDR2 YSYEKL. Trimming at V came to 0 bases and at J to 4 bases, leaving 6 bases not matched to a gene. The CDR3 extends over 17 amino acids. TCR sequencing used cDNA made by reverse transcription of extracted RNA. Assay: immunoSEQ multiplex PCR; the TCRdb copy retains only in-frame clones and omits some. Seen here are tens of thousands of clones, roughly 46% observed once, and the top ten hold about a fifth. Comment on this clone: Its antigen is as yet unknown.

Treatment of the sample: oral pan-JAK inhibitor, 5-10 mg twice daily. The chain uses TRBV4-1 and TRBJ2-1, with 10 bases aligning to TRBD2. Sequencing used CD8+ T cells sorted from blood, obtained at roughly week 36, from a patient treated with tofacitinib. The sequence was obtained from a human donor with alopecia areata. CDR3 amino acids: CASSQDLRTSGYNEQFF. Written as DNA, the CDR3 is TGCGCCAGCAGCCAAGATCTCCGGACTAGCGGTTACAATGAGCAGTTCTTC.